The 5 T cell receptor beta chains in this list originate from one sample, sequenced in a study of T-cell memory formation after mild COVID-19. Each CDR3 protein is one row after TCRdb ran MiXCR on the 5' RACE reads. The top ten hold roughly two fifths of the sample, which has about 110,000 distinct CDR3 sequences, 22% seen once. The sequencing input was PBMCs or a T cell subset sorted from them (not recorded which). These receptors were taken from a man younger than 35 who had mild COVID-19 (a few samples of this study predate the infection). Cell type and time point are not known.

The V call is TRBV4-1, the J call TRBJ2-2; perhaps TRBD2 as D (6 bases). The CDR3 sequence is 16 residues long. Germline values: CDR1 MGHRA, CDR2 YSYEKL. V dropped 3 bases and J dropped 2 bases, with 13 bases sitting between them. CDR3 sequence: CASSQRGTLNTGELFF. DNA for the CDR3: TGCGCCAGCAGCCAGCGGGGCACTTTAAACACCGGGGAGCTGTTTTTT.

This clonotype turned up a few times. This sequence joins TRBV5-1 and TRBJ2-2; no clear D. CDR3 length: 13 residues. The V gene lost 0 bases and the J gene lost 4 bases, with 4 bases spanning the gap. Per germline, CDR1 SGHRS and CDR2 YFSETQ. CDR3 sequence (DNA): TGCGCCAGCAGCTTGGTTGCCACCGGGGAGCTGTTTTTT. Translated: CASSLVATGELFF.

This clonotype was seen a few times. The V gene is TRBV12-3 or TRBV12-4, the J gene TRBJ2-5; D gene ambiguous. V shed 6 bases and J shed 5 bases, with 19 bases lying between them. This CDR3 is built from 15 residues. CDR3 residues: CASSPFDVGPETQYF. DNA of the CDR3: TGTGCCAGCAGCCCTTTTGACGTAGGTCCGGAGACCCAGTACTTC.

The chain is built from TRBV12-3 or TRBV12-4 and TRBJ1-1, with TRBD1 matching over 11 bases. The CDR3 spans 16 residues. V lost 5 bases to trimming and J lost 4 bases; unmatched junction nucleotides: 9. CDR3: CASSPRDRGSSTEAFF. The CDR3 bases are TGTGCCAGCAGTCCCCGGGACAGGGGGTCGAGCACTGAAGCTTTCTTT.

The chain carries TRBV12-3 or TRBV12-4 and TRBJ1-2, with D tentatively TRBD1 (5 bases). The V and J ends lost 4 bases and 2 bases respectively, with 8 bases between them. This CDR3 comprises 13 residues. The CDR3 sequence is CASSSGQNYGYTF. CDR3 bases: TGTGCCAGCAGTTCTGGACAAAACTATGGCTACACCTTC.